This T cell receptor beta chain is from a study of blood T cells in healthy people across ages. Each sample provided at least 5 micrograms of extracted total RNA. Note on this clonotype: What it binds is unknown.

General study findings and limits: From one million sequenced T cells, diversity estimates were lower bounds. The fall in TCR beta diversity per million T cells was roughly linear with age.

A second PCR of roughly 7 to 11 cycles used a sample-barcoded 5' primer and a J-beta primer mix. MiXCR was run by TCRdb on the 5' RACE reads, yielding one entry per CDR3 protein. The sample shows roughly 1.4 million distinct CDR3 sequences, 55% to 75% of them seen only once. Input material: blood. This clonotype was obtained from a man aged 18 to 30 in good health.

The CDR3 region is CASSLYHMTTTSFKFF. The CDR3 DNA reads as TGTGCCAGCAGTCTCTACCACATGACAACGACTAGTTTCAAGTTCTTC. The rearrangement links TRBV27 to TRBJ2-1, with D possibly TRBD2 on 6 matching bases. CDR3 length: 16 residues. The V end was cut by 5 bases, the J end by 14 bases, with 28 bases between. Germline assignment: CDR1 MNHEY and CDR2 SMNVEV (reference sequence).